A single T cell receptor beta chain is shown here with its context. The data were obtained in a study of long-term antiretroviral therapy in people with HIV. Assay version v3.0 of immunoSEQ was used, and it was run at survey level. This table comes from immunoSEQ multiplex PCR, and its TCRdb copy is limited to in-frame clones, with some not included. This repertoire shows some 22,000 clones, about 86% found once; its top ten account for roughly 4.8%. The CDR3 sequence is 16 residues long. The J segment lost 5 bases and the V segment lost 3 bases, leaving 10 bases of the junction unmatched. Germline V gene lookup returns CDR1 SGHRS and CDR2 YFSETQ.

The material sequenced was unsorted PBMCs, taken 1.3 years after starting antiretroviral therapy. The TCR comes from a man aged 55 to 70 with HIV. This chain joins TRBV5-1 and TRBJ2-5, with 10 positions matching TRBD2. The CDR3 DNA is TGCGCCAGCAGCTCCAGGCCTAGCGGGAGTTTGGAGACCCAGTACTTC. It codes for CASSSRPSGSLETQYF.